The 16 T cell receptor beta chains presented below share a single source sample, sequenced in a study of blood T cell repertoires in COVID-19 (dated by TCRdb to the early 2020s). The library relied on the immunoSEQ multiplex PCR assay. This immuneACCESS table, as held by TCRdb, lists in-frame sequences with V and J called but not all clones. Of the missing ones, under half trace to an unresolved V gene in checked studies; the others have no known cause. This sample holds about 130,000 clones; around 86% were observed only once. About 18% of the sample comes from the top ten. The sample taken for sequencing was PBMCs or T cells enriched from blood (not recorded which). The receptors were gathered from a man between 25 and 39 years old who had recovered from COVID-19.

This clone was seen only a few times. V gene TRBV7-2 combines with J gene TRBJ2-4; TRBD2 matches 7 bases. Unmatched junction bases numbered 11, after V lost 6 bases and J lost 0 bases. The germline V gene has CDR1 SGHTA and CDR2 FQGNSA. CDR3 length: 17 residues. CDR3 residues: CASSFPRGGVAKNIQYF. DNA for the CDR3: TGTGCCAGCAGTTTCCCCCGTGGGGGGGTAGCCAAAAACATTCAGTACTTC.

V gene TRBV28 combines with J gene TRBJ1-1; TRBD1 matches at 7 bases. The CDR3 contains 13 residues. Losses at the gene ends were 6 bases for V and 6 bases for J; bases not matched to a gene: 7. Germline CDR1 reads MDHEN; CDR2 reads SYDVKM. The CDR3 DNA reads TGTGCCAGCAGGACTACAGGGGTTCCTGAAGCTTTCTTT. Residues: CASRTTGVPEAFF. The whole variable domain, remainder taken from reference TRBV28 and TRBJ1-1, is DVKVTQSSRYLVKRTGEKVFLECVQDMDHENMFWYRQDPGLGLRLIYFSYDVKMKEKGDIPEGYSVSREKKERFSLILESASTNQTSMYLCASRTTGVPEAFFGQGTRLTVV.

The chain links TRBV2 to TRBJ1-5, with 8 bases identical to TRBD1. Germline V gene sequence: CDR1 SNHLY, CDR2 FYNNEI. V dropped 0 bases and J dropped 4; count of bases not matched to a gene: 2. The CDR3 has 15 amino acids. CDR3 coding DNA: TGTGCCAGCAGTGAAGCCGGACAGGGAAATCAGCCCCAGCATTTT. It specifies CASSEAGQGNQPQHF.

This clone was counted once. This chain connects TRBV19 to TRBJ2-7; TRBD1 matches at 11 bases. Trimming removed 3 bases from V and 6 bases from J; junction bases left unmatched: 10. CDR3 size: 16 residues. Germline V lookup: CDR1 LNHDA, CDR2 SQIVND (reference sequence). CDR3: CASSIRRGQGDFEQYF. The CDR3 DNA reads TGTGCCAGTAGTATTCGGAGGGGACAGGGGGATTTCGAGCAGTACTTC.

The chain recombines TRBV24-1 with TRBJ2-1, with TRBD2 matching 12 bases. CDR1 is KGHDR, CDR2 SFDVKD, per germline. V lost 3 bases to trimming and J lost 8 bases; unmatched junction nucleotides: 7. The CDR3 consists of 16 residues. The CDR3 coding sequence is TGTGCCACCAGTGATCCGGAGACTAGCGGGAGCGATGAGCAGTTCTTC. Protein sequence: CATSDPETSGSDEQFF.

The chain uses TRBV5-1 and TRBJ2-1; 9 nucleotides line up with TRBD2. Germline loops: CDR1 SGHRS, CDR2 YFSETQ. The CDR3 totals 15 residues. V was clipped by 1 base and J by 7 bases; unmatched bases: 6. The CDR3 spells CASSLQAGGRNEQFF. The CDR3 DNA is TGCGCCAGCAGCTTGCAAGCGGGAGGAAGGAATGAGCAGTTCTTC.

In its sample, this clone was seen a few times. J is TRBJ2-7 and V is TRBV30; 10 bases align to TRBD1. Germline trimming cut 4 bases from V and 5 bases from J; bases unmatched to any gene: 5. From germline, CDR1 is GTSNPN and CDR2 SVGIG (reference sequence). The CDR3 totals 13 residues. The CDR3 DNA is TGTGCCTGGAACACCGGGACAGGGGACGAGCAGTACTTC. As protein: CAWNTGTGDEQYF.

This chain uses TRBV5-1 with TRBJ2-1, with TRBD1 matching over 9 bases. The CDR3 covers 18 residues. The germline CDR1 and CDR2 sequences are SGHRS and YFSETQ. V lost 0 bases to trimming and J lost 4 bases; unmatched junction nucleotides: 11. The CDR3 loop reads CASSLGLQGARVYNEQFF. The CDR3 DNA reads TGCGCCAGCAGCTTGGGATTACAGGGGGCAAGGGTTTACAATGAGCAGTTCTTC.

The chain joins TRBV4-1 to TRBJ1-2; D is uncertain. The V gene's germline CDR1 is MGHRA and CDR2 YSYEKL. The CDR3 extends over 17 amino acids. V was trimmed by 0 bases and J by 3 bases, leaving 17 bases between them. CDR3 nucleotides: TGCGCCAGCAGCCAAGAAGCAGGAGGAGAGATTCACTATGGCTACACCTTC. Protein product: CASSQEAGGEIHYGYTF.

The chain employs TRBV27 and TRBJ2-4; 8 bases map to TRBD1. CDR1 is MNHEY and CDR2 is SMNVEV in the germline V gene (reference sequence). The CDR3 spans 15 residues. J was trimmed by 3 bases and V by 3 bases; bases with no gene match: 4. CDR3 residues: CASSLDRVGKNIQYF. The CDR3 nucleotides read TGTGCCAGCAGTTTGGACAGGGTGGGCAAAAACATTCAGTACTTC.

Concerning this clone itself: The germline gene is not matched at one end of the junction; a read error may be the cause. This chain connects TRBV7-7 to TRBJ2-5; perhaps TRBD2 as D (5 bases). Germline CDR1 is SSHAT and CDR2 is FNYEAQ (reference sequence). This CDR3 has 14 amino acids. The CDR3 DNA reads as TGTGCTAGCAGCTTAGACCGGATGGCGGGGACCCAGTACTTC. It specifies CASSLDRMAGTQYF.

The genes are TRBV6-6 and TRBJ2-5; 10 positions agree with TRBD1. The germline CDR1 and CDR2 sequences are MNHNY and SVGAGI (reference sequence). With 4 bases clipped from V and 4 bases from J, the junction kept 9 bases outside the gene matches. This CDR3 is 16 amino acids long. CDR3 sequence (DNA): TGTGCCAGCAGTTCCCGCCGGGACAGGGGAAGAGAGACCCAGTACTTC. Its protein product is CASSSRRDRGRETQYF.

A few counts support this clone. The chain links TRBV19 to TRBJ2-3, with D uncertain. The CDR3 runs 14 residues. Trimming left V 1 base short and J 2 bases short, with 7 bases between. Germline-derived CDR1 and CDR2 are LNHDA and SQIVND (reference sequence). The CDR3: CASSIVLHTDTQYF. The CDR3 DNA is TGTGCCAGTAGTATAGTACTTCACACAGATACGCAGTATTTT.

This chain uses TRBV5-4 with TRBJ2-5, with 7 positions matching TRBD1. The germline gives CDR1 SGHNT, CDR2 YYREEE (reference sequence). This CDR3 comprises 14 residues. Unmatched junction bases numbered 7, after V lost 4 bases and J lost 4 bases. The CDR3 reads CASSLRDSGETQYF. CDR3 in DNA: TGTGCCAGCAGCCTACGGGACAGCGGAGAGACCCAGTACTTC.

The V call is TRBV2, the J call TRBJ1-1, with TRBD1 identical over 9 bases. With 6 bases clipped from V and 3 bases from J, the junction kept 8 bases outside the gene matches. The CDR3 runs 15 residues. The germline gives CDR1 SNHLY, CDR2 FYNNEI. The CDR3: CASSALGTGYTEAFF. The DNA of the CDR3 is TGTGCCAGCAGCGCTTTAGGGACAGGGTACACTGAAGCTTTCTTT.

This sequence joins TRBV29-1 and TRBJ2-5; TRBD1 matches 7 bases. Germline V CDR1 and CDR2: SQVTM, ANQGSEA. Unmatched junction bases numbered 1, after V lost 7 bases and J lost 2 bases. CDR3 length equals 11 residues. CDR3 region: CSGGQQETQYF. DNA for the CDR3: TGCAGCGGGGGACAGCAAGAGACCCAGTACTTC.